This record concerns one T cell receptor beta chain sequence. CDR1 and CDR2 (germline): SGHRS, YFSETQ. This CDR3 has 15 residues. J lost 1 base, V lost 1 base, and 3 bases had no gene match. This entry belongs to a study of blood T cell repertoires in COVID-19. Turning to the study itself: Some COVID-19 samples were acute and others convalescent; all came from the United States, Italy and Spain.

Recruits, aged about 18 to 100 years, lived in 24 US areas. Data came from immunoSEQ multiplex PCR; TCRdb stores just in-frame clones and leaves some out. The data show 150,000 to 200,000 clones, just over 85% seen once. The sequencing input was PBMCs or T cells enriched from blood (not recorded which). The TCR originated in a woman younger than 35 who had recovered from COVID-19. The rearrangement links TRBV5-1 to TRBJ2-5; 8 bases match TRBD2. CDR3 region: CASSLSGGLQETQYF. The CDR3 bases are TGCGCCAGCAGCTTGAGCGGGGGCCTCCAAGAGACCCAGTACTTC.